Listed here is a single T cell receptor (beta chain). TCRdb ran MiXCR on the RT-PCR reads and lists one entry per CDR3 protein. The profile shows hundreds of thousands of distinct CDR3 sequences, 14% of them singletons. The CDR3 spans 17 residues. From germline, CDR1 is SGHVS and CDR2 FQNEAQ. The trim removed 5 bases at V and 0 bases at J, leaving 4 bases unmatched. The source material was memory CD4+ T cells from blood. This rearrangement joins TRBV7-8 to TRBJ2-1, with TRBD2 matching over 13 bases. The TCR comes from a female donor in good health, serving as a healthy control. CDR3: CASSIRTSGSSYNEQFF. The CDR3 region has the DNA TGTGCCAGCAGCATCAGGACTAGCGGGAGCTCCTACAATGAGCAGTTCTTC.